The 3 T cell receptor beta chains below come from one sample, sequenced in a study of shared clonotypes between healthy human individuals. TCRdb's table, derived via immunoSEQ multiplex PCR, lists solely in-frame clones and lacks some. The table shows about 2 million clones, with 85% to 95% occurring only once. Material for sequencing was naive CD4+ T cells sorted from blood. As for subset: CD45RA+ positively selected. Every receptor here comes from a young man in good health.

The gene calls are TRBV9 and TRBJ1-6; no reliable D call. V lost 3 bases and J 9 bases, leaving 19 bases between the germline ends. The germline CDR1 and CDR2 sequences are SGDLS and YYNGEE. This CDR3 is 16 amino acids long. CDR3 in amino acids: CASSGEAFVASSPLHF. CDR3 sequence (DNA): TGTGCCAGCAGCGGGGAAGCCTTTGTTGCTAGTTCACCCCTCCACTTT.

This chain links TRBV13 with TRBJ2-1, with 11 bases aligning to TRBD2. CDR1 is PRHDT and CDR2 is FYEKMQ in the germline V gene (reference sequence). The V and J ends lost 5 bases and 3 bases, in that order; junction bases with no gene match: 9. The CDR3 has 17 residues. CDR3 amino acids: CASSPRRLAGHYNEQFF. The CDR3 DNA is TGTGCCAGCAGCCCCCGCCGACTAGCGGGGCACTACAATGAGCAGTTCTTC.

The rearrangement links TRBV5-1 to TRBJ1-1; D is possibly TRBD1 (6 bases). Germline V gene data show CDR1 as SGHRS and CDR2 as YFSETQ. V was trimmed by 4 bases and J by 6 bases, leaving 16 bases between them. This CDR3 is 14 amino acids long. The DNA of the CDR3 is TGCGCCAGCAGCCTCGGACAGTCCGGCGCTGAAGCTTTCTTT. This gives the protein CASSLGQSGAEAFF.